The sequence of this T cell receptor (beta chain) was determined in a study of control samples from healthy donors and cancer patients (dated by TCRdb to about 2020). Receptors were amplified or captured by the immunoSEQ multiplex PCR assay. The immuneACCESS repertoire file appears here via TCRdb, limited to in-frame rearrangements. These files lack a portion of the clones; in checked studies, under half of the deficit traces to unresolved V genes, and the cause of the others is not known. The sample table shows some 120,000 clones, and 85% to 95% are seen once. The top ten constitute approximately 0.57% of the sample. Notes on this clone: The antigen it recognizes is unknown. No base-level quality is on record; no much larger clone is a single base apart.

In the germline V gene (reference sequence), CDR1 corresponds to LGHDT and CDR2 to YNNKEL. V has 3 bases trimmed and J has 5 bases trimmed; junction bases matching no gene number 8. Including the terminal cysteine and phenylalanine, the CDR3 comprises 16 residues. The DNA shown is the 48-base CDR3, in frame from base 1. The sample taken for sequencing was PBMCs. This chain is built from TRBV3-1 (or the pseudogene TRBV3-2) and TRBJ2-5; 11 of the junction bases match TRBD2. This receptor was obtained from a man older than 75 with head and neck cancer. The encoded CDR3 is CASSHLSGRAGETQYF. The DNA sequence follows: TGTGCCAGCAGCCACCTTAGCGGGAGGGCCGGGGAGACCCAGTACTTC.